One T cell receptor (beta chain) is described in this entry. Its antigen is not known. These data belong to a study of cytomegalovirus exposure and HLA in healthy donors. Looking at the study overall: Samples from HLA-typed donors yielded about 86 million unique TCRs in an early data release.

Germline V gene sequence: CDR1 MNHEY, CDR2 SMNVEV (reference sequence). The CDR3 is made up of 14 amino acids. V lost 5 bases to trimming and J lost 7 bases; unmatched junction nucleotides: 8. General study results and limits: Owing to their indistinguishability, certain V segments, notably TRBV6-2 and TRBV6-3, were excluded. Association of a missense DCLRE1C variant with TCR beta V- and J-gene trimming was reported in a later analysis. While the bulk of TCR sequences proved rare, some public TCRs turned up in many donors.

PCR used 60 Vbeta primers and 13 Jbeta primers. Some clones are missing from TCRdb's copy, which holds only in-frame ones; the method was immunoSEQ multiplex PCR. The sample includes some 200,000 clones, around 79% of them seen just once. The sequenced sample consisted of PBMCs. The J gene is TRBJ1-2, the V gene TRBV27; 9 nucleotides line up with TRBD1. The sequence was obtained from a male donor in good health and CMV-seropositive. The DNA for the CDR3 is TGTGCCAGCAGTCAGGACAGGGGAGGCCGTGGCTACACCTTC. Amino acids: CASSQDRGGRGYTF.